Listed below are T cell receptor beta chains from one sample, sequenced in a study of T cell changes during pregnancy in multiple sclerosis. The repertoire was sequenced with immunoSEQ multiplex PCR; TCRdb's copy has only in-frame clones and lacks some. Among around 38,000 clones, 92% were seen once, and the ten largest hold 5.5%. The sample here was CD8+ T cells from peripheral blood mononuclear cells, taken in the third trimester of pregnancy. These receptors were taken from a female donor with multiple sclerosis, enrolled in a pregnancy study. Both conserved end residues are part of each CDR3. Each record gives: D gene, J gene, clone size, V gene, CDR3 DNA, CDR3 protein. A D gene is named only where the DNA matches it firmly. Some rows mark clone size as missing; the rest say once, few, many or name a class of expanded clone.

- | TRBJ1-5 | - | TRBV27 | TGTGCCAGCAGTTTATCCGGCAATCAGCCCCAGCATTTT | CASSLSGNQPQHF
TRBD1 | TRBJ1-2 | few | TRBV25-1 | TGTGCCAGCAGGGCCACAGGGGACGCTAACTATGGCTACACCTTC | CASRATGDANYGYTF
TRBD1 | TRBJ1-2 | - | TRBV10-3 | TGTGCCATCAGCTCAGGACAGGCCCCCGGTTATGGCTACACCTTC | CAISSGQAPGYGYTF
- | TRBJ2-3 | - | TRBV4-2 | TGTGCCAGCAGCCAAGCGAGCACAGATACGCAGTATTTT | CASSQASTDTQYF
- | TRBJ2-1 | - | TRBV6-5 | TGTGCCAGCAGTTACGGCGGGAACTCCTACAATGAGCAGTTCTTC | CASSYGGNSYNEQFF
TRBD2 | TRBJ2-1 | - | TRBV9 | TGTGCCAGCAGCGGAGGTCCCGGGAGGGACTACAATGAGCAGTTCTTC | CASSGGPGRDYNEQFF
TRBD1 | TRBJ2-7 | - | TRBV7-9 | TGTGCCAGCAGCCCCGGACAGGGTAGATACGAGCAGTACTTC | CASSPGQGRYEQYF
- | TRBJ2-7 | - | TRBV4-1 | TGCGCCAGCAGCCAAAGCGGTCTCCTTTACGAGCAGTACTTC | CASSQSGLLYEQYF
- | TRBJ2-3 | once | TRBV7-2 | TGTGCCAGCAGCCCCGTGACACCAGATACGCAGTATTTT | CASSPVTPDTQYF
- | TRBJ1-6 | - | TRBV4-3 | TGCGCCAGCAGCCAAGTAGTCGCGGGGACGGGACCCCTCCACTTT | CASSQVVAGTGPLHF
- | TRBJ1-2 | - | TRBV4-2 | TGTGCCAGCAGCCAAGATGGAGGGATGGATTCGTTTGGCTACACCTTC | CASSQDGGMDSFGYTF
- | TRBJ2-1 | - | TRBV18 | TGTGCCAGCTCACCCTTCGGCAGGCCTTCCTACAATGAGCAGTTCTTC | CASSPFGRPSYNEQFF
- | TRBJ1-1 | few | TRBV4-2 | TGTGCCAGCAGCCAAGGGGCCGGGACTTCCGTCACTGAAGCTTTCTTT | CASSQGAGTSVTEAFF
- | TRBJ2-5 | - | TRBV28 | TGTGCCAGCACCCGGGGGGCTCGAAACCAAGAGACCCAGTACTTC | CASTRGARNQETQYF
- | TRBJ1-2 | - | TRBV27 | TGTGCCACCCCATATATCATCGGGACTGGCGGCTACACCTTC | CATPYIIGTGGYTF
- | TRBJ2-3 | - | TRBV27 | TGTGCCAGCGCCTGGTTCGGTAGCACAGATACGCAGTATTTT | CASAWFGSTDTQYF
TRBD1 | TRBJ2-2 | - | TRBV7-9 | TGTGCCAGCAGCTTCCCCTCTGGGGACAGGGCAGGTGATACCGGGGAGCTGTTTTTT | CASSFPSGDRAGDTGELFF
- | TRBJ2-5 | - | TRBV27 | TGTGCCAGCAGCCGTACAGGGTCCGTAGAGACCCAGTACTTC | CASSRTGSVETQYF
- | TRBJ1-3 | - | TRBV7-9 | TGTGCCAGCAGCCCTACATATAGGACAACCTTTGGAAACACCATATATTTT | CASSPTYRTTFGNTIYF
TRBD2 | TRBJ2-1 | once | TRBV5-6 | TGTGCCAGCAGCTTGGCTAGCGGGGTCGTTGGGCAGTTCTTC | CASSLASGVVGQFF
TRBD1 | TRBJ2-1 | - | TRBV13 | TGTGCCAGCAGCTTCGGGACAGGGGGCTTGAATGAGCAGTTCTTC | CASSFGTGGLNEQFF
- | TRBJ2-7 | - | TRBV19 | TGTGCCAGTAGTATAACTAGCACCTCCTACGAGCAGTACTTC | CASSITSTSYEQYF
- | TRBJ2-7 | - | TRBV28 | TGTGCCAGCACTCCGGGACTTCCGGCGCCTGGCGAGCAGTACTTC | CASTPGLPAPGEQYF
TRBD2 | TRBJ2-1 | - | TRBV27 | TGTGCCAGCAGTAGGGCACTAGCGGGAGTCGATGAGCAGTTCTTC | CASSRALAGVDEQFF
- | TRBJ2-7 | - | TRBV21-1 | TGTGCCAGCAGCAAAGTGTCGGGACAGGGGGCATTTTGGAGCTCCTACGAGCAGTACTTC | CASSKVSGQGAFWSSYEQYF
- | TRBJ2-1 | - | TRBV6-5 | TGTGCCAGCACCTCAGCCGGGAGCTCCTACAATGAGCAGTTCTTC | CASTSAGSSYNEQFF
TRBD2 | TRBJ2-2 | - | TRBV11-2 | TGTGCCAGCAGCTTAGATAATTATGGGGCTAGCGGGACCCACACCGGGGAGCTGTTTTTT | CASSLDNYGASGTHTGELFF
TRBD1 | TRBJ1-2 | - | TRBV6-5 | TGTGCCAGCAGTTACGGAGCGTTGGGACAGGGATATGGCTACACCTTC | CASSYGALGQGYGYTF
- | TRBJ1-5 | - | TRBV6-4 | TGTGCCAGCAGTGACCAAGAGAATCAGCCCCAGCATTTT | CASSDQENQPQHF
TRBD2 | TRBJ2-7 | once | TRBV27 | TGTGCCAGCAGTCCCGGGACTAGCGGGAGCTACGAGCAGTACTTC | CASSPGTSGSYEQYF
- | TRBJ1-1 | - | TRBV7-9 | TGTGCCAGCAGCTTAGTTGGCGCGGGGAACACTGAAGCTTTCTTT | CASSLVGAGNTEAFF
- | TRBJ2-3 | - | TRBV28 | TGTGCCAGCAGTTTTGGCCAGTACAGGGCCTCTAGCACAGATACGCAGTATTTT | CASSFGQYRASSTDTQYF
- | TRBJ2-7 | - | TRBV6-1 | TGTGCCAGTGAAAACAGGGGAGGTCGGAACGAGCAGTACTTC | CASENRGGRNEQYF
- | TRBJ2-1 | - | TRBV4-2 | TGTGCCAGCAGCCAAGATTTAGCGGACGGGGCCAATGAGCAGTTCTTC | CASSQDLADGANEQFF
TRBD1 | TRBJ1-5 | medium-sized | TRBV15 | TGTGCCACCAGCAGGGACGACAGGGCTAGTCAGCCCCAGCATTTT | CATSRDDRASQPQHF
TRBD2 | TRBJ2-1 | - | TRBV18 | TGTGCCAGCTCACCACTAATTGCTGGGACTAGCGGGAGGTCGGACAATGAGCAGTTCTTC | CASSPLIAGTSGRSDNEQFF
- | TRBJ2-7 | - | TRBV29-1 | TGCAGCGTTGCTATAAACTCCTACGAGCAGTACTTC | CSVAINSYEQYF
TRBD2 | TRBJ2-1 | few | TRBV6-4 | TGTGCCAGCAGCCCCGGGACTAGCGGGAACAATGAGCAGTTCTTC | CASSPGTSGNNEQFF
- | TRBJ1-1 | few | TRBV5-4 | TGTGCCAGCAGCTTAGCACTGAACACTGAAGCTTTCTTT | CASSLALNTEAFF
TRBD2 | TRBJ2-1 | - | TRBV12-5 | TGTGCTAGTGGTGATTCGGGAGGGTTTGAGCAGTTCTTC | CASGDSGGFEQFF
TRBD1 | TRBJ2-7 | - | TRBV6-5 | TGTGCCAGCAGTTTCGTCGCCGACAGGGTGGGAGAGCAGTACTTC | CASSFVADRVGEQYF
TRBD1 | TRBJ2-7 | - | TRBV7-6 | TGTGCCAGCAGCTTAGCTGGACAGGGGGGCGAGCAGTACTTC | CASSLAGQGGEQYF
TRBD2 | TRBJ2-1 | - | TRBV7-2 | TGTGCCAGCAGCTCGCCTCCGGCTAGCGGGAGGGCCCATGAGCAGTTCTTC | CASSSPPASGRAHEQFF
TRBD1 | TRBJ1-5 | - | TRBV19 | TGTGCCAGTCGACAGGGGAGCCAGCCCCAGCATTTT | CASRQGSQPQHF
TRBD1 | TRBJ2-7 | - | TRBV15 | TGTGCCACCAGCAGAGATAGGACAGGGGTCTACGAGCAGTACTTC | CATSRDRTGVYEQYF
TRBD2 | TRBJ2-2 | - | TRBV5-5 | TGTGCCAGCAGCTGGGGGACTAGCGAGACCGGGGAGCTGTTTTTT | CASSWGTSETGELFF
- | TRBJ2-1 | - | TRBV7-6 | TGTGCCAGCAGCTTAGTAGCAGGGGATGGTGAGCAGTTCTTC | CASSLVAGDGEQFF
TRBD2 | TRBJ2-5 | once | TRBV27 | TGTGCCAGCAGCTTTAGCGGGAGTCTAGGAGAGACCCAGTACTTC | CASSFSGSLGETQYF
TRBD1 | TRBJ2-5 | - | TRBV18 | TGTGCCAGCTCACCAGACGGAAAAAACAGGGGATACGAAGAGACCCAGTACTTC | CASSPDGKNRGYEETQYF
TRBD2 | TRBJ2-1 | - | TRBV27 | TGTGCCAGCAGTCTCCCAGCTAGCGGGAGAGATGAGCAGTTCTTC | CASSLPASGRDEQFF
TRBD1 | TRBJ2-4 | - | TRBV27 | TGTGCCAGCAGTCTCCCGCCTGGACAGGGGAGGGGAACCAAAAACATTCAGTACTTC | CASSLPPGQGRGTKNIQYF
- | TRBJ1-1 | - | TRBV4-3 | TGCGCCAGCAGCCAAGATCGGAGCATTAACACTGAAGCTTTCTTT | CASSQDRSINTEAFF
TRBD2 | TRBJ2-1 | - | TRBV4-3 | TGCGCCAGCAGCACCCGACTAGCGGGAGCCCTAAATGAGCAGTTCTTC | CASSTRLAGALNEQFF
- | TRBJ1-5 | once | TRBV15 | TGTGCCACCAGCGACTATAGCAATCAGCCCCAGCATTTT | CATSDYSNQPQHF
TRBD1 | TRBJ2-5 | - | TRBV18 | TGTGCCAGCTCAAGGAAGACAGGGACACAAGAGACCCAGTACTTC | CASSRKTGTQETQYF
TRBD2 | TRBJ2-1 | - | TRBV9 | TGTGCCAGCAGCGTAGCGGCGGGAGGTAATGAGCAGTTCTTC | CASSVAAGGNEQFF
TRBD2 | TRBJ2-5 | - | TRBV19 | TGTGCCAGTAGTATATTAGCGGGAGGTGCAGAGACCCAGTACTTC | CASSILAGGAETQYF
TRBD2 | TRBJ2-7 | once | TRBV11-2 | TGTGCCAGCAGCTCACCCCGGACTAGCGGGAACTACGAGCAGTACTTC | CASSSPRTSGNYEQYF
- | TRBJ1-3 | - | TRBV7-2 | TGTGCCAGCAGCTTATACTCTGGAAACACCATATATTTT | CASSLYSGNTIYF
TRBD2 | TRBJ2-1 | - | TRBV27 | TGTGCCAGCAGTTCCGGGACTAGCGGAACCAATGAGCAGTTCTTC | CASSSGTSGTNEQFF